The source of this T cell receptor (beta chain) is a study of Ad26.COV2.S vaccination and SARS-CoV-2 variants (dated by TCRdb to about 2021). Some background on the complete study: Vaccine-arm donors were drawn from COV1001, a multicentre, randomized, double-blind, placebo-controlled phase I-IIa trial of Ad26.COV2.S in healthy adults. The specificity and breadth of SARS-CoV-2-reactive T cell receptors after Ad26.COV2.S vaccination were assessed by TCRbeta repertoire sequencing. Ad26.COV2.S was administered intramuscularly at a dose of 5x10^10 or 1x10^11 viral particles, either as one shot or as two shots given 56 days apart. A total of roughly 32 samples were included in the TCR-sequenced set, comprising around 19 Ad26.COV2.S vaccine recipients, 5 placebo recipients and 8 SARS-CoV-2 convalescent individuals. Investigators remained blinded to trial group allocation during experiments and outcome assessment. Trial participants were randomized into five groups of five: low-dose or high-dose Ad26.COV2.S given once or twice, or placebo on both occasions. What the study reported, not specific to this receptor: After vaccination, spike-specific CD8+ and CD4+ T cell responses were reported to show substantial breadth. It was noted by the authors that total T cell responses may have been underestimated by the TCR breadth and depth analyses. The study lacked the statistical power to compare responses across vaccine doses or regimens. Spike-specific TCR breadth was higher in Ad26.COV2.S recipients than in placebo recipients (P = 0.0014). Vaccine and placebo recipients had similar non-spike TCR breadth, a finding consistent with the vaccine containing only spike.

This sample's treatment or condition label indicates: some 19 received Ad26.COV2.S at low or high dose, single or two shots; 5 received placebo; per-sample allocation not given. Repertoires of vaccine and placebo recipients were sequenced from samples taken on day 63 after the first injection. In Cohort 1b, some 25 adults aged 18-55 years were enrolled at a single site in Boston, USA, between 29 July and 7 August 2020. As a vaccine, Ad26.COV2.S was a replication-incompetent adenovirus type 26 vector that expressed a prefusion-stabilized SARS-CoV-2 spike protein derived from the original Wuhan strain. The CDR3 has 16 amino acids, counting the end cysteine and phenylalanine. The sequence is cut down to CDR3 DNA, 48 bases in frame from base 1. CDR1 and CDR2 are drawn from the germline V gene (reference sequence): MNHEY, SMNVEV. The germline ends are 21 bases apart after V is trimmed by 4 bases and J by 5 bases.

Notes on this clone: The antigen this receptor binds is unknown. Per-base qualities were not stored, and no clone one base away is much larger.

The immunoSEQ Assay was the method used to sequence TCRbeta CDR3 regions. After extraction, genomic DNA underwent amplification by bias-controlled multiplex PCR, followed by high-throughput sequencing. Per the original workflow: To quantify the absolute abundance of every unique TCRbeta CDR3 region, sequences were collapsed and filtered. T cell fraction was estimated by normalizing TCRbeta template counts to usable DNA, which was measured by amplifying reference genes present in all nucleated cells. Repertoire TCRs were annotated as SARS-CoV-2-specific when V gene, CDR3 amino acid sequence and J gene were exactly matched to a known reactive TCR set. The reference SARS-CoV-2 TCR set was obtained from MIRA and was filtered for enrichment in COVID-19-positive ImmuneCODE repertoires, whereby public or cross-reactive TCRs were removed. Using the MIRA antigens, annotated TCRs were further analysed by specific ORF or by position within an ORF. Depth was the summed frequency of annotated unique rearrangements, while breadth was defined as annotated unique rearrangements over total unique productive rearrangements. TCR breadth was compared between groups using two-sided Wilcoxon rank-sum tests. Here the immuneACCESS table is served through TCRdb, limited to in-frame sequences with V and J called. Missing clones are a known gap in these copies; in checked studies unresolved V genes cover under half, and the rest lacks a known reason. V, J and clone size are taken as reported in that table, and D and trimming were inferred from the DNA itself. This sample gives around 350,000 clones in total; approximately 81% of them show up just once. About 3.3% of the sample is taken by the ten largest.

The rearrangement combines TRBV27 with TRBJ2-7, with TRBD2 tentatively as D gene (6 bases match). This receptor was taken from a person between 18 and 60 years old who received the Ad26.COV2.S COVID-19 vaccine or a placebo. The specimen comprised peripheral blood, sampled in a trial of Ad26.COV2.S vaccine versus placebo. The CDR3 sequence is CASSSIGGSAVDEQYF. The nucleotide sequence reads TGTGCCAGCAGTTCAATCGGGGGTTCGGCCGTTGACGAGCAGTACTTC.